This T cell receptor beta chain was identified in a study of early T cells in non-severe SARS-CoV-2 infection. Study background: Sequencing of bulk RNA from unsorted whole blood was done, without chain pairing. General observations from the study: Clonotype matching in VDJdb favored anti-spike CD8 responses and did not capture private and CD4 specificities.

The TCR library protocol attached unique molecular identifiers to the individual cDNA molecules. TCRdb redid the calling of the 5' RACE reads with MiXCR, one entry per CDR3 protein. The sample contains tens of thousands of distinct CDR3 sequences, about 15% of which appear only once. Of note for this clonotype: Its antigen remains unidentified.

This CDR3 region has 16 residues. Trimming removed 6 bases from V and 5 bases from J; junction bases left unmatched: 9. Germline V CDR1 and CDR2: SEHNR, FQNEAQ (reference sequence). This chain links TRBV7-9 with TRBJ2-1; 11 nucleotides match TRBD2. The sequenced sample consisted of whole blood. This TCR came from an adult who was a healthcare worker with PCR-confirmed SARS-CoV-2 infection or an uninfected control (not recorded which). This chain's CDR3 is CASRPTLAGVDNEQFF. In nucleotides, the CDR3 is TGTGCCAGCAGACCAACACTAGCGGGAGTCGACAATGAGCAGTTCTTC. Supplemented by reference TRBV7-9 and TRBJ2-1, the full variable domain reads DTGVSQNPRHKITKRGQNVTFRCDPISEHNRLYWYRQTLGQGPEFLTYFQNEAQLEKSRLLSDRFSAERPKGSFSTLEIQRTEQGDSAMYLCASRPTLAGVDNEQFFGPGTRLTVL.